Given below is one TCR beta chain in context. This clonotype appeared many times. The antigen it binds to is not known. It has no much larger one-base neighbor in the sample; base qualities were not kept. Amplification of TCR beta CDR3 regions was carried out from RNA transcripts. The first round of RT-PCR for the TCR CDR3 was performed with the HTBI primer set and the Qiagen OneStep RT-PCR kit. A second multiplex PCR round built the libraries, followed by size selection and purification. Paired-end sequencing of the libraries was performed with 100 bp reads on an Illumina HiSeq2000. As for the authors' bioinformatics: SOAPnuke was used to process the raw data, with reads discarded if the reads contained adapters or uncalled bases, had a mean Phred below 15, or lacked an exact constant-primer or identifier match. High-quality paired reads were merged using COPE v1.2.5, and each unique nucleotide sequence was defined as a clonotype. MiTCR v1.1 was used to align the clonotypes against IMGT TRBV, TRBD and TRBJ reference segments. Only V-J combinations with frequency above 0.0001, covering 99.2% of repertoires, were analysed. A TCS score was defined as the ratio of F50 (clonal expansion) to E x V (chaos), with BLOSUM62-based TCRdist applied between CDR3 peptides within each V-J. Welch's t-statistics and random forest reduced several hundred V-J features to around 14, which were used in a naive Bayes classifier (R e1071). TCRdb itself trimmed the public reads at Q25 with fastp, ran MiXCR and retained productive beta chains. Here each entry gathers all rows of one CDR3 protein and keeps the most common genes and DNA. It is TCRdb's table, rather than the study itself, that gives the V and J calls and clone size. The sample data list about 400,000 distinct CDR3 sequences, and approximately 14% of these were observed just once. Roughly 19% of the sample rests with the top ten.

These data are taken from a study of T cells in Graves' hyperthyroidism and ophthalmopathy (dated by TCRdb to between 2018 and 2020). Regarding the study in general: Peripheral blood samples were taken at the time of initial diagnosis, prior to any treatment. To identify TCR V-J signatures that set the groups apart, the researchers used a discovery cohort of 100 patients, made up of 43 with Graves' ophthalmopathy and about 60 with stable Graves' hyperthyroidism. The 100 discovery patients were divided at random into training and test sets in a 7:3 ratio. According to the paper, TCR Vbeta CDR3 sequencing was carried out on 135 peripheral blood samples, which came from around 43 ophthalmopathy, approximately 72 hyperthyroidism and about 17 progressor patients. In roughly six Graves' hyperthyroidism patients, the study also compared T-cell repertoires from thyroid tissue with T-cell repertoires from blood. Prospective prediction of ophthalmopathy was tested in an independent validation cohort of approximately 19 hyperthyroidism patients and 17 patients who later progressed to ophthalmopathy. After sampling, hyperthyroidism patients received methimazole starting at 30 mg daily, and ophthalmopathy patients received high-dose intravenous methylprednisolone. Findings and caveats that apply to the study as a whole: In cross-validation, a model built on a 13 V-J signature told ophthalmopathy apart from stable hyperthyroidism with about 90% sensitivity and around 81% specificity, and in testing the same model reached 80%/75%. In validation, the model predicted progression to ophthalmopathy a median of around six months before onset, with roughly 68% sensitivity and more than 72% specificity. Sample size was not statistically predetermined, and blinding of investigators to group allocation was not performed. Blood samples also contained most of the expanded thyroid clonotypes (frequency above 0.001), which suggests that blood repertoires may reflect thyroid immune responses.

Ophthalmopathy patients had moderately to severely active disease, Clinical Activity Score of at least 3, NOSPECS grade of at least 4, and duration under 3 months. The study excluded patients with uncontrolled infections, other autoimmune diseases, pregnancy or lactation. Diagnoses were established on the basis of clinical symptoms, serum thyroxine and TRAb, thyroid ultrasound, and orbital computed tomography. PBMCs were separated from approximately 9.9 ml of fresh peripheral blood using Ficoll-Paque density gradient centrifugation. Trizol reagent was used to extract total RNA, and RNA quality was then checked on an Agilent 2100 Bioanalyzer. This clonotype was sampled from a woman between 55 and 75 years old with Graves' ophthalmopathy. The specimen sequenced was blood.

The CDR3 region: CSARDVPSAFF. The nucleotides read TGCAGTGCTAGGGACGTACCGTCGGCTTTCTTT. The chain is encoded by TRBV20-1 joined to TRBJ1-1, with the D gene call left open. For CDR1 and CDR2, the germline V gene (reference sequence) lists DFQATT and SNEGSKA. V gives up 3 bases and J gives up 11 bases, and the segment between their germline ends measures 13 bases. From cysteine to phenylalanine, the CDR3 is 11 amino acids long. The DNA shown is the 33-base CDR3, in frame from base 1.